This TCR beta chain was retrieved from a study of response to subunit inactivated influenza vaccine. Study results and limitations: Each seasonal influenza vaccination, the authors suggested, recruits few new T cells.

The germline V and J ends were trimmed by 2 bases and 6 bases, with 16 bases remaining between them. Germline CDR1 reads SGDLS; CDR2 reads YYNGEE. The CDR3 is 15 residues long. A remark on this clonotype: Its antigen is not identified.

TCRdb ran MiXCR on the RT-PCR reads and lists one entry per CDR3 protein. The data contain hundreds of thousands of distinct CDR3 sequences, 6% to 9% of them singletons. The V and J genes are TRBV9 and TRBJ2-3; a weak D match, TRBD2 (6 bases). The sample consisted of PBMCs from blood, taken roughly 24 months after vaccination. The clonotype was recovered from a man in his fifties or sixties who received an inactivated influenza vaccine. CDR3: CASSVFRGIGDTQYF. CDR3 DNA: TGTGCCAGCAGCGTTTTCCGGGGGATCGGGGATACGCAGTATTTT.